The clone carrying this T cell receptor (beta chain) was recorded a few times. Its antigen is as yet unknown. The data derive from a study of beta chain features in type 1 diabetes. CDR3 length: 13 amino acids. Trimming took 8 bases from V and 2 from J; bases not matched to a gene: 3. Germline V gene data show CDR1 as SNHLY and CDR2 as FYNNEI. Regarding the study as a whole: Patients with Type 1 diabetes showed moderately but significantly shorter TCRB CDR3s in all four CD4+ subsets.

Expressed TCRB transcripts were sequenced after all isolated RNA was converted to cDNA. TCRdb's table, derived via immunoSEQ multiplex PCR, lists solely in-frame clones and lacks some. The sample records a few hundred thousand clones, about 14% being singletons. The specimen was naive CD4+ T cells from blood. The clonotype comes from a man aged 25 to 40 with type 1 diabetes. This chain links TRBV2 with TRBJ2-3, with 8 positions matching TRBD2. CDR3 in amino acids: CASGGLVTDTQYF. CDR3 sequence (DNA): TGTGCCAGCGGGGGACTAGTCACAGATACGCAGTATTTT.